These 4 T cell receptor beta chains were sequenced from one sample in a study of blood T cell repertoires in COVID-19. TCRdb keeps only in-frame clones here, not all; method: immunoSEQ multiplex PCR. This repertoire shows under 60,000 clones, 75% to 90% found once; its top ten account for 10% to 13%. Sequencing was carried out using peripheral blood. Receptor source: a man aged 30-40 years with COVID-19, enrolled during active disease.

The chain joins TRBV5-1 to TRBJ2-3, with D possibly matching TRBD1 (6 bases). The V gene lost 4 bases and the J gene lost 1 base, with 16 bases spanning the gap. There are 16 residues in the CDR3. Germline assignment: CDR1 SGHRS and CDR2 YFSETQ. CDR3 sequence: CASSPAGVGGTDTQYF. CDR3 bases: TGCGCCAGCAGCCCTGCAGGGGTCGGGGGCACAGATACGCAGTATTTT.

The V call is TRBV30, the J call TRBJ1-5; D not certain. V was trimmed by 1 base and J by 11 bases, leaving 12 bases between them. This CDR3 spans 12 amino acids. CDR1 and CDR2 (germline): GTSNPN, SVGIG (reference sequence). The CDR3 nucleotides read TGTGCCTGGAGTGATAGATCCTCGGCCCAGCATTTT. As protein: CAWSDRSSAQHF.

The chain recombines TRBV30 with TRBJ1-5; D is possibly TRBD1 (5 bases). CDR3 length: 13 amino acids. V lost 6 bases and J 6 bases, leaving 15 bases between the germline ends. Germline V gene data show CDR1 as GTSNPN and CDR2 as SVGIG (reference sequence). This CDR3 is CACETGGSQPQHF. The CDR3 DNA reads TGTGCCTGCGAGACCGGGGGAAGTCAGCCCCAGCATTTT.

V and J are TRBV28 and TRBJ1-5, with D hard to call. The V end was cut by 4 bases, the J end by 6 bases, with 13 bases between. The germline V gene encodes CDR1 MDHEN and CDR2 SYDVKM. The CDR3 loop spans 14 amino acids. Written as DNA, the CDR3 is TGTGCCAGCAGTTCGGGAGTAGTTAGTCAGCCCCAGCATTTT. This sequence encodes CASSSGVVSQPQHF.